This T cell receptor (beta chain) came from a study of blood T cell repertoires in COVID-19. Study as a whole: Samples came from the United States, Italy and Spain, spanning acute and convalescent COVID-19. PBMCs, B-cell-depleted T cells, or T cells were the source of the cDNA or gDNA that made up the material.

Assay: immunoSEQ multiplex PCR; the TCRdb copy retains only in-frame clones and omits some. The sample contains just over 350,000 clones, about 88% of which appear only once. V lost 6 bases, J lost 3 bases, and 7 bases stayed unmatched. In germline, CDR1 is MDHEN, CDR2 SYDVKM. This CDR3 region has 14 residues. Participants were aged 18 to 89 years, lived in 20 to 30 US areas, and enrolled virtually. This TCR came from a woman aged 25 to 45 who had recovered from COVID-19. The chain joins TRBV28 to TRBJ2-7; TRBD1 aligns across 8 bases. The sample taken for sequencing was PBMCs or T cells enriched from blood (not recorded which). The CDR3 nucleotides read TGTGCCAGCAGAACCCCCGGGACAGGCTACGAGCAGTACTTC. It yields the protein CASRTPGTGYEQYF.